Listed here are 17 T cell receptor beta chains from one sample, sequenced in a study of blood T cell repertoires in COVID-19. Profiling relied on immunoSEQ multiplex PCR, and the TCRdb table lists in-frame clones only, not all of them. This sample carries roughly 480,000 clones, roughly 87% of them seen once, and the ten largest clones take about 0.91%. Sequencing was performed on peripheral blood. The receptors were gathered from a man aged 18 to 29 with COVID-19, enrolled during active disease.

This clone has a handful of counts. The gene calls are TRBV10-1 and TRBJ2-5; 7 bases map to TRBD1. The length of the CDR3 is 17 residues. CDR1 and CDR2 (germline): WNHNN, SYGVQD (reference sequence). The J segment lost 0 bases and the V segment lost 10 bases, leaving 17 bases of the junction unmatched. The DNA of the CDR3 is TGCGCCAACTATAGCTCGGGACAGAACAACTACCAAGAGACCCAGTACTTC. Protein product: CANYSSGQNNYQETQYF.

As DNA, the CDR3 is TGTGCCAGCACACTTCAGGCAAACTATGGCTACACCTTC. This translates into CASTLQANYGYTF. This sequence joins TRBV5-4 and TRBJ1-2; D remains ambiguous. Germline V gene sequence: CDR1 SGHNT, CDR2 YYREEE (reference sequence). The length of the CDR3 is 13 residues. The V and J ends lost 6 bases and 2 bases respectively, with 11 bases between them.

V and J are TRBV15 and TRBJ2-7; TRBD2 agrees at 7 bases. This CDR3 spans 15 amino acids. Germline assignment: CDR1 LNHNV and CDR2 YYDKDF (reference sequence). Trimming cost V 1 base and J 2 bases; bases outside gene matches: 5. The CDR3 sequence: CATSRVSGPTYEQYF. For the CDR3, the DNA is TGTGCCACCAGCAGAGTTAGCGGGCCGACCTACGAGCAGTACTTC.

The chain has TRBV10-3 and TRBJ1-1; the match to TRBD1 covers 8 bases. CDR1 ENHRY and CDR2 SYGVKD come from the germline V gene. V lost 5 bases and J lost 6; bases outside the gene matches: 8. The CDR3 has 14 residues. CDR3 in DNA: TGTGCCATCAGTAGGACAGGGAAGATCGCTGAAGCTTTCTTT. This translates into CAISRTGKIAEAFF.

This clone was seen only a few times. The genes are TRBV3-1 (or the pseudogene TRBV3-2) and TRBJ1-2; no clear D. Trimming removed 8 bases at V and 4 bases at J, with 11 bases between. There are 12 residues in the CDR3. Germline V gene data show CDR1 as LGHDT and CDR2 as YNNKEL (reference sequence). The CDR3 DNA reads TGTGCCAGCGCCCGGGGTGGCTATGGCTACACCTTC. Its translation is CASARGGYGYTF.

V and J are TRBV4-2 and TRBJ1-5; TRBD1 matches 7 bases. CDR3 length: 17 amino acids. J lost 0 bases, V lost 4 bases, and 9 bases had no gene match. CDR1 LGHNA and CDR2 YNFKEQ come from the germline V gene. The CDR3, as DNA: TGTGCCAGCAGCCCTGGACAGGCCCTTTATAGCAATCAGCCCCAGCATTTT. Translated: CASSPGQALYSNQPQHF.

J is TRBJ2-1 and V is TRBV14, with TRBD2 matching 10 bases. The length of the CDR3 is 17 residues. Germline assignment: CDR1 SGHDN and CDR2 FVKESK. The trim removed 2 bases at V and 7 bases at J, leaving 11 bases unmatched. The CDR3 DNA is TGTGCCAGCAGCCAAAGCGGGAGGGCCCGGTTAATGAATGAGCAGTTCTTC. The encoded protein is CASSQSGRARLMNEQFF.

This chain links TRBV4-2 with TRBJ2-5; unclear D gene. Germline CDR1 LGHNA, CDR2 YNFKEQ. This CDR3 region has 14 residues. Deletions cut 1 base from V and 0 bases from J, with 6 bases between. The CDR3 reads CASSQAEYQETQYF. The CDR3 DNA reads TGTGCCAGCAGCCAAGCTGAGTACCAAGAGACCCAGTACTTC.

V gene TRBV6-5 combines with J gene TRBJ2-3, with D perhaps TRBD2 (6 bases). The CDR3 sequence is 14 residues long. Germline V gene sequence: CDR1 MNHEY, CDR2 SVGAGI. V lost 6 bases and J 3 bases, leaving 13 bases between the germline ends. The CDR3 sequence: CASRPWGETDTQYF. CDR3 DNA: TGTGCCAGCAGGCCTTGGGGGGAGACAGATACGCAGTATTTT.

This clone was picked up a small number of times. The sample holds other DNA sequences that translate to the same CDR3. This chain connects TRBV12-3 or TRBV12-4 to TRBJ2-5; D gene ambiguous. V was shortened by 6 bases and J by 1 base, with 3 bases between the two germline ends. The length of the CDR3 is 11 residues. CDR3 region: CASSLQETQYF. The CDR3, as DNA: TGTGCCAGCAGCCTCCAAGAGACCCAGTACTTC.

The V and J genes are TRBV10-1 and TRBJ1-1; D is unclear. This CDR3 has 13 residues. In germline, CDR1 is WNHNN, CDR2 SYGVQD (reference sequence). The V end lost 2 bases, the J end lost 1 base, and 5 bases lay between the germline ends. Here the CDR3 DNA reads TGCGCCAGCAGTGAGCAGGAGAACACTGAAGCTTTCTTT. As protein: CASSEQENTEAFF.

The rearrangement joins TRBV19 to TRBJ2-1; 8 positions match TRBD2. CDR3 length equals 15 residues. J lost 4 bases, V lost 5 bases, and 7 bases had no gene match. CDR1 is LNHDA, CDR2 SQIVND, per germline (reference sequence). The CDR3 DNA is TGTGCCAGTAGTTCAGTCCCGGGGGGGTACAATGAGCAGTTCTTC. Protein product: CASSSVPGGYNEQFF. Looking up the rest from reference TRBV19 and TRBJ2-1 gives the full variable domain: DGGITQSPKYLFRKEGQNVTLSCEQNLNHDAMYWYRQDPGQGLRLIYYSQIVNDFQKGDIAEGYSVSREKKESFPLTVTSAQKNPTAFYLCASSSVPGGYNEQFFGPGTRLTVL.

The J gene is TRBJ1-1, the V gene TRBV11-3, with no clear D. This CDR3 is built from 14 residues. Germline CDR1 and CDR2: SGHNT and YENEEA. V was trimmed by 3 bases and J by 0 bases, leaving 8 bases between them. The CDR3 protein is CASSFSGLNTEAFF. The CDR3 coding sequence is TGTGCCAGCAGCTTTAGTGGGCTGAACACTGAAGCTTTCTTT.

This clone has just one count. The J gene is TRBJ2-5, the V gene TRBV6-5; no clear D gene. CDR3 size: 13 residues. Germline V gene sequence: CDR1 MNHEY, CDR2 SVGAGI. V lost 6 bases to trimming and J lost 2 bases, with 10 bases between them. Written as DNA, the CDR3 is TGTGCCAGCAGCCCCGTACTGCAAGAGACCCAGTACTTC. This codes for CASSPVLQETQYF.

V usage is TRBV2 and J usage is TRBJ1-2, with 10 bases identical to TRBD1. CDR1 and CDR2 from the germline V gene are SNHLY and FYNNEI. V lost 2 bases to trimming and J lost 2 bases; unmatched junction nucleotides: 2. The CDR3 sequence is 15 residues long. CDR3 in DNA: TGTGCCAGCAGTGAAAGGACAGGGGGAAACTATGGCTACACCTTC. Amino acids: CASSERTGGNYGYTF.

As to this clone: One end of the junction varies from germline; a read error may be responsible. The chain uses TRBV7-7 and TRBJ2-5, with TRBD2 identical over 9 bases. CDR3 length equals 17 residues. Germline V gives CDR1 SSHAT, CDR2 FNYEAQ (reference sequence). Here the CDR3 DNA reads TGTGCTAGCAGTACCCGGGGTAGCGGGAGAGGGAAAGAGACCCAGTACTTC. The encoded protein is CASSTRGSGRGKETQYF.

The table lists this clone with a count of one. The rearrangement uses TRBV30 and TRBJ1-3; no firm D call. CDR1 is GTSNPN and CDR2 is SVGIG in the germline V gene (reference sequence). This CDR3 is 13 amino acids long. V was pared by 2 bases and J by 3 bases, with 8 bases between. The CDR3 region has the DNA TGTGCCTGGAGTAATTCGGGTGGAAACACCATATATTTT. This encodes CAWSNSGGNTIYF.